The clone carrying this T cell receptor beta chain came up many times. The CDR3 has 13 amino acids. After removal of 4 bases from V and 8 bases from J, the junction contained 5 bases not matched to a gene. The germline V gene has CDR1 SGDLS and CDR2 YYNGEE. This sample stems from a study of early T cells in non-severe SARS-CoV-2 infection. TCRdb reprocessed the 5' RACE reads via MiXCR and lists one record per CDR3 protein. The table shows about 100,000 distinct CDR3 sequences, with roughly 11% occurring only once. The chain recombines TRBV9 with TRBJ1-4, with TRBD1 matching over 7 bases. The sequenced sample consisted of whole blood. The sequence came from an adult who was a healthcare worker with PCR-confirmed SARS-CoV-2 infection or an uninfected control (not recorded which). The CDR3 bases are TGTGCCAGCAGCCGGGGGACAGAAGAAAAACTGTTTTTT. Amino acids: CASSRGTEEKLFF.